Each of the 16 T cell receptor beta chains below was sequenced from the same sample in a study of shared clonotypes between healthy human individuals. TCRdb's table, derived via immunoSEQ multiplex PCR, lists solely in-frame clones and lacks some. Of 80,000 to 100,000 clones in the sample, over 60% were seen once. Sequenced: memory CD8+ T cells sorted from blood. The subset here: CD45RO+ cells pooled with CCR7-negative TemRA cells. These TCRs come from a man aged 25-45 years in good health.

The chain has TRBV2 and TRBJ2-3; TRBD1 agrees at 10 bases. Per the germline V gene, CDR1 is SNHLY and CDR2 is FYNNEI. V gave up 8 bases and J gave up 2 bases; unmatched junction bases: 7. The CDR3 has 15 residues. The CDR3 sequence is CASVTGTGVTDTQYF. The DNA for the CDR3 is TGTGCCAGCGTGACCGGGACAGGGGTCACAGATACGCAGTATTTT. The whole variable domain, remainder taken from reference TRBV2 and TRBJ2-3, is EPEVTQTPSHQVTQMGQEVILRCVPISNHLYFYWYRQILGQKVEFLVSFYNNEISEKSEIFDDQFSVERPDGSNFTLKIRSTKLEDSAMYFCASVTGTGVTDTQYFGPGTRLTVL.

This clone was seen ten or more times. DNA of the CDR3: TGTGCCAGCAGCAGCCCGTACCGGAACGATAGCAATCAGCCCCAGCATTTT. Its translation is CASSSPYRNDSNQPQHF. The chain has TRBV7-9 and TRBJ1-5, with D unclear. The CDR3 is 17 amino acids. The V gene's germline CDR1 is SEHNR and CDR2 FQNEAQ (reference sequence). V was shortened by 5 bases and J by 0 bases, with 17 bases between the two germline ends.

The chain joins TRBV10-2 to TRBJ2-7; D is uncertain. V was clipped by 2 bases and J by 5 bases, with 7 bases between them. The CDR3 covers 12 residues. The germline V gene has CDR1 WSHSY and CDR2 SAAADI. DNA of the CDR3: TGCGCCAGCAGTGAGGTCCCTGACGAGCAGTACTTC. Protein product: CASSEVPDEQYF.

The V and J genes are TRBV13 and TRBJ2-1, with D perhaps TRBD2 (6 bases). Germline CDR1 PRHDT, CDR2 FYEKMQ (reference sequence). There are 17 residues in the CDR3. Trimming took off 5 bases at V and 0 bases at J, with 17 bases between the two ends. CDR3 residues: CASSPLVDGSSYNEQFF. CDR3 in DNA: TGTGCCAGCAGCCCCCTGGTGGACGGGAGCTCCTACAATGAGCAGTTCTTC. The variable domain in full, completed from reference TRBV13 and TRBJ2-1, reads AAGVIQSPRHLIKEKRETATLKCYPIPRHDTVYWYQQGPGQDPQFLISFYEKMQSDKGSIPDRFSAQQFSDYHSELNMSSLELGDSALYFCASSPLVDGSSYNEQFFGPGTRLTVL.

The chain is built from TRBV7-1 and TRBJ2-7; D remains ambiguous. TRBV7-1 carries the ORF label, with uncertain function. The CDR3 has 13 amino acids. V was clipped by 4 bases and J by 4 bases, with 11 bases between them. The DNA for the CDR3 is TGTGCCAGCAGCTTAGACCCCAGATACGAGCAGTACTTC. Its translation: CASSLDPRYEQYF.

In nucleotides, the CDR3 is TGCGCCAGCAGCTTAGGGAGAGGAGTGAGCACAGATACGCAGTATTTT. It yields the protein CASSLGRGVSTDTQYF. This rearrangement joins TRBV5-1 to TRBJ2-3, with D maybe TRBD2 (5 bases). V lost 2 bases and J lost 0, with 13 bases in between. The CDR3 extends over 16 amino acids. Germline values: CDR1 SGHRS, CDR2 YFSETQ. Complete variable domain (other parts from reference TRBV5-1 and TRBJ2-3): KAGVTQTPRYLIKTRGQQVTLSCSPISGHRSVSWYQQTPGQGLQFLFEYFSETQRNKGNFPGRFSGRQFSNSRSEMNVSTLELGDSALYLCASSLGRGVSTDTQYFGPGTRLTVL.

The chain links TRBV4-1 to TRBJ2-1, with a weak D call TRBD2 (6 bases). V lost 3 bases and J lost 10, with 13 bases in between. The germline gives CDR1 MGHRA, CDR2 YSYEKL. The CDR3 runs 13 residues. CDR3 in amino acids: CASSQEGLPEQFF. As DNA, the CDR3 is TGCGCCAGCAGCCAGGAAGGACTACCAGAGCAGTTCTTC.

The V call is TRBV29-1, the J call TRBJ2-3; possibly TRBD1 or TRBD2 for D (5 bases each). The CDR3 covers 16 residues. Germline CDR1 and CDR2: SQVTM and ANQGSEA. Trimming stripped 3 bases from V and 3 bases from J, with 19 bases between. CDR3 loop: CSVDRLTLRETDTQYF. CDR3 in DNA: TGCAGCGTTGACCGACTCACTCTCAGGGAGACAGATACGCAGTATTTT.

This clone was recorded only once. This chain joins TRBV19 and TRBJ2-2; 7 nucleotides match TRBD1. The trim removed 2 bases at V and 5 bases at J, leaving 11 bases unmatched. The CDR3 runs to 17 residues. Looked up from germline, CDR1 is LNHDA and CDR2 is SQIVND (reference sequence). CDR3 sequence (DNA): TGTGCCAGTAGTATAAGGAAACAGGGGCTACAAACCGGGGAGCTGTTTTTT. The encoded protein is CASSIRKQGLQTGELFF.

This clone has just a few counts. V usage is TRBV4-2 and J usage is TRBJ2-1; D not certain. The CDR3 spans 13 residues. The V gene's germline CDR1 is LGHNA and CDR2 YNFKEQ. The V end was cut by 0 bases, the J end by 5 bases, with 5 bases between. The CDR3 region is CASSQEGNNEQFF. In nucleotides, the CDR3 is TGTGCCAGCAGCCAAGAGGGGAACAATGAGCAGTTCTTC.

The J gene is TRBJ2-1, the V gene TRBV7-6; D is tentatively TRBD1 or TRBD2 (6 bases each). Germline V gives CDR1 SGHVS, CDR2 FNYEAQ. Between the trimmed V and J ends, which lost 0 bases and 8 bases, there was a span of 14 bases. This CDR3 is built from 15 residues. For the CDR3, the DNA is TGTGCCAGCAGCTTAGCAAGGGGGGTAGGTTATGAGCAGTTCTTC. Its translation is CASSLARGVGYEQFF.

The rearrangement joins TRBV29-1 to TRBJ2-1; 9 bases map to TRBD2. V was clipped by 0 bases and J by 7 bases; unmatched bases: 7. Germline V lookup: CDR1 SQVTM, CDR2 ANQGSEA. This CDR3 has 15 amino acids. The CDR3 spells CSVEDGLAMRNEQFF. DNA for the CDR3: TGCAGCGTTGAAGATGGACTAGCGATGAGAAATGAGCAGTTCTTC.

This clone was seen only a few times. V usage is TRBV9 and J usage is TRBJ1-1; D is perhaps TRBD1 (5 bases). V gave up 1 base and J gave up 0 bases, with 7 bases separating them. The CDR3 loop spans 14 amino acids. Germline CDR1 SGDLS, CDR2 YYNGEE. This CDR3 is CASSVQGVNTEAFF. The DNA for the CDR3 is TGTGCCAGCAGCGTACAGGGAGTGAACACTGAAGCTTTCTTT.

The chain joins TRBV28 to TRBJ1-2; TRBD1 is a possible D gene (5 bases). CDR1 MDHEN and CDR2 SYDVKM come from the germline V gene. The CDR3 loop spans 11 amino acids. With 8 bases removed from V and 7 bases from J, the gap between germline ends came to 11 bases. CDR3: CASRPQGGYTF. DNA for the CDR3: TGTGCCAGCCGGCCCCAGGGTGGCTACACCTTC.

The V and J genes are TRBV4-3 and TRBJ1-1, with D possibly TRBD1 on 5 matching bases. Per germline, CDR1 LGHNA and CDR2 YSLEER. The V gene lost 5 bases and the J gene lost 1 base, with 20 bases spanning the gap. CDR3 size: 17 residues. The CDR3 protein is CASSYDSHTTSNTEAFF. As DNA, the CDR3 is TGCGCCAGCAGCTATGACAGCCACACAACCTCGAACACTGAAGCTTTCTTT.

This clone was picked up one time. CDR3 loop: CASRAGGFGIYEQYF. The DNA for the CDR3 is TGTGCCAGCAGGGCAGGGGGTTTTGGGATATACGAGCAGTACTTC. The chain joins TRBV2 to TRBJ2-7; 7 bases line up with TRBD1. V was pared by 6 bases and J by 4 bases, with 12 bases of the junction left unmatched. This CDR3 is 15 amino acids long. CDR1 and CDR2 (germline): SNHLY, FYNNEI.